These T cell receptor beta chains were read from a single sample in a study of T cell responses to AZD1222 COVID-19 vaccine. Assay used: immunoSEQ multiplex PCR; TCRdb lists only in-frame clones, some missing. Altogether roughly 170,000 clones are present, approximately 91% being singletons, with the ten largest covering approximately 1.9%. The sequencing used peripheral blood, collected on day 0 of AZD1222 vaccination. All receptors derive from an adult in good health. The CDR3 runs from the conserved cysteine through the conserved F or W. A D gene is named only where the DNA matches it firmly. Expanded clones are given a class, and other clones once, few, many or no size at all.

J gene | D gene | V gene | clone size | CDR3 protein | CDR3 DNA
TRBJ1-5 | NA | TRBV28 | NA | CASSLLVPNQPQHF | TGTGCCAGCAGTTTATTAGTACCGAATCAGCCCCAGCATTTT
TRBJ2-7 | TRBD1 | TRBV4-3 | once | CASSLDRDEQYF | TGCGCCAGCAGCCTAGACAGGGACGAGCAGTACTTC
TRBJ1-4 | NA | TRBV9 | NA | CASSVGLANEKLFF | TGTGCCAGCAGCGTAGGTTTAGCTAATGAAAAACTGTTTTTT
TRBJ1-2 | NA | TRBV30 | NA | CAWSLLEGGYTF | TGTGCCTGGAGTCTGTTAGAGGGTGGCTACACCTTC
TRBJ2-1 | NA | TRBV7-9 | NA | CASSRPIGLRRNEQFF | TGTGCCAGCAGTCGCCCCATCGGACTGCGGCGCAATGAGCAGTTCTTC
TRBJ1-3 | NA | TRBV27 | once | CASSRPGAQSGNTIYF | TGTGCCAGCAGTCGCCCAGGGGCTCAGTCTGGAAACACCATATATTTT
TRBJ2-5 | TRBD2 | TRBV19 | NA | CASSTGLAGGQETQYF | TGTGCCAGTAGTACCGGACTAGCGGGGGGCCAAGAGACCCAGTACTTC
TRBJ1-1 | NA | TRBV11-2 | NA | CASSQAPGLHAEAFF | TGTGCCAGCAGCCAAGCGCCAGGGCTGCACGCTGAAGCTTTCTTT
TRBJ1-1 | NA | TRBV15 | NA | CATSRDIEDFYMNTEAFF | TGTGCCACCAGCAGAGATATAGAGGACTTCTACATGAACACTGAAGCTTTCTTT
TRBJ1-2 | NA | TRBV19 | once | CASSIGPGEVYGYTF | TGTGCCAGTAGTATAGGGCCGGGAGAGGTCTATGGCTACACCTTC
TRBJ2-3 | TRBD2 | TRBV3-1/TRBV3-2 | NA | CASSQGLAGLADTQYF | TGTGCCAGCAGCCAGGGACTAGCGGGACTAGCAGATACGCAGTATTTT
TRBJ1-5 | NA | TRBV5-6 | NA | CASSLGALGQPQHF | TGTGCCAGCAGTCTCGGGGCACTAGGTCAGCCCCAGCATTTT
TRBJ1-1 | TRBD1 | TRBV3-1/TRBV3-2 | NA | CASSLISGTAYTEAFF | TGTGCCAGCAGCCTCATCTCCGGGACAGCTTACACTGAAGCTTTCTTT
TRBJ1-2 | NA | TRBV6-6 | NA | CASSTETYGYTF | TGTGCCAGCAGCACAGAGACGTATGGCTACACCTTC
TRBJ2-7 | NA | TRBV7-3 | NA | CASSLHPRYEQYF | TGTGCCAGCAGCTTACACCCCCGTTACGAGCAGTACTTC
TRBJ2-2 | TRBD1 | TRBV4-2 | NA | CASSPLGGVDTNTGELFF | TGTGCCAGCAGCCCTCTAGGGGGCGTAGATACGAACACCGGGGAGCTGTTTTTT
TRBJ2-5 | TRBD2 | TRBV5-1 | NA | CASRQAGGGETQYF | TGCGCCAGCAGACAGGCGGGGGGCGGAGAGACCCAGTACTTC
TRBJ2-5 | NA | TRBV29-1 | NA | CSTNYLGSGGETQYF | TGCAGCACTAATTACCTGGGCTCCGGCGGAGAGACCCAGTACTTC
TRBJ1-4 | NA | TRBV9 | few | CASSPRLGSNEKLFF | TGTGCCAGCAGCCCCCGCCTGGGGTCTAATGAAAAACTGTTTTTT
TRBJ2-1 | NA | TRBV19 | NA | CASSIDLIRVGVPYNEQFF | TGTGCCAGTAGTATAGATCTAATTAGGGTGGGAGTGCCCTACAATGAGCAGTTCTTC
TRBJ2-2 | TRBD1 | TRBV19 | NA | CASSTRQGSFTGELFF | TGTGCCAGTAGTACCCGACAGGGGTCTTTCACCGGGGAGCTGTTTTTT
TRBJ1-2 | NA | TRBV10-1 | NA | CASTLPDAGGYGYTF | TGCGCCAGCACCCTCCCTGACGCAGGCGGCTATGGCTACACCTTC
TRBJ1-3 | NA | TRBV28 | NA | CASSTRHSSGNTIYF | TGTGCCAGCAGCACGAGACACTCCTCTGGAAACACCATATATTTT
TRBJ2-7 | TRBD1 | TRBV28 | NA | CASSTRRDRGPPTYEQYF | TGTGCCAGCAGCACCCGCCGGGACAGGGGCCCTCCAACCTACGAGCAGTACTTC
TRBJ1-2 | TRBD1 | TRBV18 | NA | CASSPDMTGSNYGYTF | TGTGCCAGCTCACCTGATATGACAGGGTCGAACTATGGCTACACCTTC